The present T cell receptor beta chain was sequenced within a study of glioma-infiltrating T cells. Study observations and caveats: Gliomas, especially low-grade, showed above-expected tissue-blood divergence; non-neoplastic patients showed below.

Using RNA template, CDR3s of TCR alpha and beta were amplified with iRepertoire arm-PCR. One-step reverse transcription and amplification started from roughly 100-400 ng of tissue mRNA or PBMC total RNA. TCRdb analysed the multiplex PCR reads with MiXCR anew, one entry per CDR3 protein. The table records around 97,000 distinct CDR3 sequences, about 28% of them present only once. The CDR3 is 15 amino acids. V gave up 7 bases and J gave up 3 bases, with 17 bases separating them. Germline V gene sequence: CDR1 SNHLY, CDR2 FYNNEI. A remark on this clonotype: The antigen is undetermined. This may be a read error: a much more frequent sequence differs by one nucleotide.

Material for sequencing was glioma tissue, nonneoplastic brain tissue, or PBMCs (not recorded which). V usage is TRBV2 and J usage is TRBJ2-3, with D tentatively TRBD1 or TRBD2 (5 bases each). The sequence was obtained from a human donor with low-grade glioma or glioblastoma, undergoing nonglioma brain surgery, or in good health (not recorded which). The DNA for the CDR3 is TGTGCCAGCATCCACCGGGGCCTAGCAACAGATACGCAGTATTTT. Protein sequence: CASIHRGLATDTQYF.